The clone carrying this TCR beta chain was found many times. The target antigen is unknown. This record comes from a study of breast tumors, draining lymph nodes, adjacent tissues. The CDR3 extends over 14 amino acids. After removal of 6 bases from V and 6 bases from J, the junction contained 7 bases not matched to a gene. Germline V gene data show CDR1 as SNHLY and CDR2 as FYNNEI. Findings and caveats of the study: Tumor repertoires ranked between lymph nodes and nontumor tissue in diversity, with V and J gene preferences. Tumor and nontumor repertoires were significantly more similar in luminal-like than in basal-like breast cancer. Findings are consistent with lymph node origin and intratumoral expansion of most tumor T cells.

TCRdb re-derived calls from the multiplex PCR reads in MiXCR, one entry per CDR3 protein. The sample holds about 100,000 distinct CDR3 sequences, 21% seen once. Breast cancer patients provided tissue from their axillary draining lymph nodes. This clonotype was sampled from a female donor with breast cancer. Some clones in this sample may be carry-over from other donors' samples. Sequenced input: axillary lymph node tissue. The rearrangement uses TRBV2 and TRBJ1-2; 10 bases match TRBD1. The CDR3 here is CASRPGQGSHGYTF. The CDR3, as DNA: TGTGCCAGCAGACCGGGACAGGGGTCCCATGGCTACACCTTC.